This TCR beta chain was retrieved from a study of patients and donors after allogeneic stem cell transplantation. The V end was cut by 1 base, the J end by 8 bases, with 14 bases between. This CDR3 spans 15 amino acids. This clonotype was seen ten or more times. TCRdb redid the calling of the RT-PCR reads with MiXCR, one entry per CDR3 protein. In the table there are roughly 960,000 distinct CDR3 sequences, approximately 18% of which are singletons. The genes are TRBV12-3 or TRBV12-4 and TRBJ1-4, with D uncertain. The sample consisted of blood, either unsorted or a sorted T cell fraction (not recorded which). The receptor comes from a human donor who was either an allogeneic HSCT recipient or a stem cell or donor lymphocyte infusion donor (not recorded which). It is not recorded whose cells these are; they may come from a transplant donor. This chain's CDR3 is CASSLEVGVGEKLFF. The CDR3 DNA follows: TGTGCCAGCAGTTTAGAAGTAGGCGTTGGAGAAAAACTGTTTTTT.